A selection of T cell receptor beta chains follows, all from one sample in a study of cytomegalovirus exposure and HLA in healthy donors. Assay used: immunoSEQ multiplex PCR; TCRdb lists only in-frame clones, some missing. The sample records about 240,000 clones, 70% to 90% being singletons. The sample was PBMCs. These receptor sequences come from a woman aged 25-40 years in good health and CMV-seropositive. Each CDR3 is given with its conserved first and last residue. The D gene is left open where the match is weak. The listing skips clone size in some rows; elsewhere it reads once, few, many or a size class.

cdr3_nt	cdr3_aa	d_call	v_call	j_call	clone_size
TGTGCCAGCAGCCCCATGGGGCCAAGTGTTCTGTACTTC	CASSPMGPSVLYF	.	TRBV9	TRBJ2-7	.
TGTGCCAGTAGTATTAACGAGGGCTTGGGCTACGAGCAGTACTTC	CASSINEGLGYEQYF	.	TRBV19	TRBJ2-7	.
TGTGCCTGGGGGGAAACTAGCGGGAAGAAGTACTTC	CAWGETSGKKYF	TRBD2	TRBV30	TRBJ2-7	.
TGTGCCAGCAGTTCCCTTCTCGACAGGCCACCTAACTATGGCTACACCTTC	CASSSLLDRPPNYGYTF	.	TRBV28	TRBJ1-2	.
TGTGCCAGCAACGACAGTTACGAGCAGTACTTC	CASNDSYEQYF	.	TRBV28	TRBJ2-7	.
TGCAGCGTTGAAGATCTCTCAGAAAACTATGGCTACACCTTC	CSVEDLSENYGYTF	.	TRBV29-1	TRBJ1-2	.
TGTGCCAGCACGAGGGACAGGGAGGGCTATGGCTACACCTTC	CASTRDREGYGYTF	TRBD1	TRBV6-5	TRBJ1-2	.
TGTGCCAACCGCGCTTTCGGGCAGGGCAACTATGGCTACACCTTC	CANRAFGQGNYGYTF	.	TRBV10-3	TRBJ1-2	.
TGTGCCAGCAAAGGCGGGAGGACTAATGAAAAACTGTTTTTT	CASKGGRTNEKLFF	.	TRBV2	TRBJ1-4	.
TGTGCCAGCAGCTTATACTTGTCCGGGGGAAGCTCCTACGAGCAGTACTTC	CASSLYLSGGSSYEQYF	.	TRBV11-2	TRBJ2-7	.
TGTGCCAGCAGTTCGGGACAGGGAAACAACGAGCAGTACTTC	CASSSGQGNNEQYF	TRBD1	TRBV2	TRBJ2-7	.
TGTGCCAGCAGTTGGGGACTAGCGGCTGGGGCCAACGTCCTGACTTTC	CASSWGLAAGANVLTF	TRBD2	TRBV27	TRBJ2-6	.
TGTGCCAGCAGTTTACAACTAGCGGGACGAGAGCAGTACTTC	CASSLQLAGREQYF	TRBD2	TRBV27	TRBJ2-7	.
TGTGCCAGCAGCTTGGACAGGGTTGCAGATACGCAGTATTTT	CASSLDRVADTQYF	.	TRBV5-4	TRBJ2-3	.
TGTGCCAGCAGTTTTTTAGAGGGTTCGGAGACCCAGTACTTC	CASSFLEGSETQYF	.	TRBV28	TRBJ2-5	.
TGCAGCGTCGCCCCGACAGGGGTTTGGGGTGAAAAACTGTTTTTT	CSVAPTGVWGEKLFF	TRBD1	TRBV29-1	TRBJ1-4	.
TGTGCCAGCAGCTTAGCGCTTAGATTCGACGAGCAGTACTTC	CASSLALRFDEQYF	.	TRBV7-9	TRBJ2-7	.
TGTGCCTGGAGAAAGATAGAGGCAACTAATGAAAAACTGTTTTTT	CAWRKIEATNEKLFF	.	TRBV30	TRBJ1-4	.
TGTGCCTGGAGTATGAACGACGACGAACACAGGGTAAACATCCCCAAGAACTATGGCTACACCTTC	CAWSMNDDEHRVNIPKNYGYTF	.	TRBV30	TRBJ1-2	.
TGCGCCAGCAGCTTAAACTTGTACAATGAGCAGTTCTTC	CASSLNLYNEQFF	.	TRBV5-1	TRBJ2-1	.
TGTGCCACCAGCAGAGGGGGAGGCGGGGAGACCCAGTACTTC	CATSRGGGGETQYF	.	TRBV15	TRBJ2-5	.
TGCGCCAGCAGCTTGGAGGGAGGGCCGATCGAGGCTTTCTTT	CASSLEGGPIEAFF	.	TRBV5-1	TRBJ1-1	.
TGTGCCAGCAGCTCGTACACTGAAGCTTTCTTT	CASSSYTEAFF	.	TRBV7-9	TRBJ1-1	.
TGCAGCGTTGAATACGGGCGGGAAAGCTCCTACGAGCAGTACTTC	CSVEYGRESSYEQYF	.	TRBV29-1	TRBJ2-7	.
TGTGCCAGCTCACCAGCCGGGACTAGCCTCCACGAGCAGTACTTC	CASSPAGTSLHEQYF	TRBD2	TRBV18	TRBJ2-7	.
TGTGCCAGCAGCGGGGCGACAGGGTTCCCTTTCTATGAGCAGTTCTTC	CASSGATGFPFYEQFF	TRBD1	TRBV11-2	TRBJ2-1	.
TGCGCCAGCAGCCAAGACTATTCCTATGGCTACACCTTC	CASSQDYSYGYTF	.	TRBV4-1	TRBJ1-2	few
TGCGCCAGCAGCGTGTTTCCGGGAGCGGAGGAGCAGTACTTC	CASSVFPGAEEQYF	.	TRBV5-1	TRBJ2-7	.
TGTGCCAGCAGCTTGGTCGGCTTGGGGGAGGGGGGCAAAAACATTCAGTACTTC	CASSLVGLGEGGKNIQYF	.	TRBV11-2	TRBJ2-4	.
TGTGCCAGCAGTGACCGCTCTAGGAATCAGCCCCAGCATTTT	CASSDRSRNQPQHF	.	TRBV2	TRBJ1-5	.
TGCGCCAGCAGACCCCGACAGGGGTCCTACAATGAGCAGTTCTTC	CASRPRQGSYNEQFF	TRBD1	TRBV5-1	TRBJ2-1	.
TGTGCCAGCAGTTTAGACGGGGATCAGCCCCAGCATTTT	CASSLDGDQPQHF	.	TRBV27	TRBJ1-5	.
TGTGCCAGTCTCCCAGGGGACATGAACACTGAAGCTTTCTTT	CASLPGDMNTEAFF	.	TRBV25-1	TRBJ1-1	few
TGTGCCAGCAGCTCGGGGGCTGAAGCTTTCTTT	CASSSGAEAFF	.	TRBV7-8	TRBJ1-1	.
TGTGCCAGCAGCTTGAGTAAGGCGGGAGCCCCCTACGAGCAGTACTTC	CASSLSKAGAPYEQYF	TRBD2	TRBV5-4	TRBJ2-7	.
TGTGCCAGCAGCCGAACCGGGACTAGCGGTTCCTTGGAGCAGTACTTC	CASSRTGTSGSLEQYF	TRBD2	TRBV7-2	TRBJ2-7	.
TGTGCCAGCTCAACATTGGGGGGATCAATCCCCGGCAATCAGCCCCAGCATTTT	CASSTLGGSIPGNQPQHF	.	TRBV18	TRBJ1-5	few
TGTGCCACCAGCAGAGACAGGGCTAGCACAGATACGCAGTATTTT	CATSRDRASTDTQYF	.	TRBV15	TRBJ2-3	once
TGTGCCAGCAGCTTAGATAGGGGGTTCGGGCAGCCCCAGCATTTT	CASSLDRGFGQPQHF	.	TRBV11-3	TRBJ1-5	.
TGTGCCAGCAGTGAATCTGGCAGGGACACTGAAGCTTTCTTT	CASSESGRDTEAFF	.	TRBV25-1	TRBJ1-1	.